The 30 T cell receptor beta chains listed next were all sequenced from one sample in a study of T cell responses to AZD1222 COVID-19 vaccine (dated by TCRdb to the early 2020s). Receptors were amplified or captured by the immunoSEQ multiplex PCR assay. The table was pulled from immuneACCESS by TCRdb, which kept in-frame rearrangements only. Such tables lose some clones; where checked, under half of the loss comes from unresolved V genes, and the rest has no known cause. In this sample the table shows 140,000 to 150,000 clones, over 90% of which occur a single time. 5.1% of the sample comes from the top ten. This specimen's time point label, per the study, means: baseline before first vaccination. Sequenced material: peripheral blood, taken on day 0 of AZD1222 vaccination. Source of these receptors: an adult in good health.

The chain employs TRBV28 and TRBJ1-1; D not certain. The germline gives CDR1 MDHEN, CDR2 SYDVKM. This CDR3 is built from 14 residues. Deletions cut 1 base from V and 5 bases from J, with 11 bases between. CDR3 amino acids: CASSLLRSVTEAFF. CDR3 DNA: TGTGCCAGCAGTTTATTGCGGTCGGTGACTGAAGCTTTCTTT.

The chain carries TRBV3-1 (or the pseudogene TRBV3-2) and TRBJ2-7; D uncertain. Trimming shortened V by 6 bases and J by 2 bases, and 5 bases separated the two germline ends. The CDR3 contains 11 residues. Germline V gene sequence: CDR1 LGHDT, CDR2 YNNKEL (reference sequence). In DNA form, the CDR3 reads TGTGCCAGCAGTCGAGCCTACGAGCAGTACTTC. This codes for CASSRAYEQYF.

The chain has TRBV16 and TRBJ1-5; D might be TRBD1 (6 bases). V was cut by 2 bases and J by 2 bases, with 10 bases left in between. The CDR3 extends over 15 amino acids. Germline values: CDR1 KGHSY, CDR2 FQNENV. The CDR3 protein is CASSQGTNGNQPQHF. In nucleotides, the CDR3 is TGTGCCAGCAGCCAAGGGACAAATGGCAATCAGCCCCAGCATTTT.

The chain combines TRBV9 with TRBJ2-3, with 7 bases matching TRBD2. V shed 0 bases, J shed 0 bases, and the junction held 4 bases outside the gene matches. The V gene's germline CDR1 is SGDLS and CDR2 YYNGEE. The CDR3 totals 16 residues. The DNA of the CDR3 is TGTGCCAGCAGCGTAGGACCGGGAGGTAGCACAGATACGCAGTATTTT. Encoded protein: CASSVGPGGSTDTQYF. Full variable domain (remainder filled in from reference TRBV9 and TRBJ2-3): DSGVTQTPKHLITATGQRVTLRCSPRSGDLSVYWYQQSLDQGLQFLIQYYNGEERAKGNILERFSAQQFPDLHSELNLSSLELGDSALYFCASSVGPGGSTDTQYFGPGTRLTVL.

For this clone: Germline and junction disagree at one end, which may indicate a read error. V and J are TRBV19 and TRBJ2-5; TRBD2 aligns across 13 bases. The CDR3 is 16 amino acids. Germline CDR1 reads LNHDA; CDR2 reads SQIVND (reference sequence). This CDR3 reads CASSIARLAGGETQYF. The CDR3 DNA reads as TGTGCCAGTAGCATAGCCAGACTAGCGGGAGGAGAGACCCAGTACTTC.

The V call is TRBV10-1, the J call TRBJ2-7; TRBD2 matches at 11 bases. V was clipped by 9 bases and J by 3 bases; unmatched bases: 10. Per germline, CDR1 WNHNN and CDR2 SYGVQD (reference sequence). The CDR3 sequence is 15 residues long. Here the CDR3 reads CARGPTSGKFYEQYF. In DNA, the CDR3 is TGCGCCAGGGGGCCGACTAGCGGGAAATTCTACGAGCAGTACTTC.

The rearrangement joins TRBV7-9 to TRBJ1-1; 9 bases fit TRBD1. Trimming removed 4 bases from V and 3 bases from J; junction bases left unmatched: 6. Germline V gene sequence: CDR1 SEHNR, CDR2 FQNEAQ (reference sequence). The CDR3 has 15 amino acids. Here the CDR3 reads CASSSQQGAYTEAFF. DNA for the CDR3: TGTGCCAGCAGCTCGCAACAGGGGGCTTACACTGAAGCTTTCTTT.

V is TRBV28 and J is TRBJ2-7; D possibly matches TRBD1 or TRBD2 (5 bases each). Between the trimmed V and J ends, which lost 2 bases and 3 bases, there was a span of 11 bases. The CDR3 covers 14 residues. The germline CDR1 and CDR2 sequences are MDHEN and SYDVKM. The CDR3 nucleotides read TGTGCCAGCAGTTTAGGGACGATTTACTACGAGCAGTACTTC. It yields the protein CASSLGTIYYEQYF.

This clone was detected a few times. The sample contains more than one DNA sequence encoding this CDR3. The chain uses TRBV6-5 and TRBJ2-7; D is possibly TRBD1 (6 bases). The V end was cut by 5 bases, the J end by 3 bases, with 11 bases between. Looked up from germline, CDR1 is MNHEY and CDR2 is SVGAGI. This CDR3 region has 13 residues. The CDR3 DNA reads TGTGCCAGCAGTCCGGACAGATTCTACGAGCAGTACTTC. It specifies CASSPDRFYEQYF.

This chain joins TRBV5-1 and TRBJ1-2; D call uncertain. V lost 1 base, J lost 0 bases, and 10 bases lay in between. The CDR3 length is 15 residues. Germline loops: CDR1 SGHRS, CDR2 YFSETQ. DNA for the CDR3: TGCGCCAGCAGCTTGCGCGTGGGAGCTAACTATGGCTACACCTTC. It codes for CASSLRVGANYGYTF.

The chain has TRBV27 and TRBJ2-7, with D perhaps TRBD1 or TRBD2 (6 bases each). Germline V gene data show CDR1 as MNHEY and CDR2 as SMNVEV (reference sequence). Trimming took 5 bases from V and 4 from J, leaving 12 bases between them. The length of the CDR3 is 13 residues. Here the CDR3 reads CASSIQGRYEQYF. DNA of the CDR3: TGTGCCAGCAGTATTCAGGGGAGGTACGAGCAGTACTTC.

This chain connects TRBV6-5 to TRBJ2-2, with D perhaps matching TRBD1 (5 bases). Germline CDR1 is MNHEY and CDR2 is SVGAGI. Trimming took off 3 bases at V and 5 bases at J, with 13 bases between the two ends. The CDR3 has 15 amino acids. The CDR3 coding sequence is TGTGCCAGCAGTTATCAGGGTCCGGAAACCGGGGAGCTGTTTTTT. Its translation is CASSYQGPETGELFF.

The chain couples TRBV7-8 to TRBJ2-1; 7 positions match TRBD2. This CDR3 is 14 amino acids long. V shed 2 bases, J shed 4 bases, and the junction held 2 bases outside the gene matches. Germline CDR1 and CDR2: SGHVS and FQNEAQ. CDR3 coding DNA: TGTGCCAGCAGCTTAAGCGGGAAGTACAATGAGCAGTTCTTC. Its translation: CASSLSGKYNEQFF.

V gene TRBV6-5 combines with J gene TRBJ1-5; D may be TRBD1 (6 bases). The CDR3 sequence is 14 residues long. Germline V gene lookup returns CDR1 MNHEY and CDR2 SVGAGI. Trimming left V 6 bases short and J 3 bases short, with 12 bases between. The CDR3 loop is CASSGTNSNQPQHF. The CDR3 DNA reads TGTGCCAGCAGCGGGACAAACTCCAATCAGCCCCAGCATTTT.

This chain's CDR3 is CASRTTYLAIHEQFF. CDR3 bases: TGTGCCAGCAGGACGACTTATCTAGCTATCCATGAGCAGTTCTTC. The chain employs TRBV2 and TRBJ2-1; TRBD2 might be the D (5 bases). Germline V gene lookup returns CDR1 SNHLY and CDR2 FYNNEI. V was clipped by 6 bases and J by 8 bases, with 20 bases between them. The CDR3 spans 15 residues.

The chain has TRBV21-1 and TRBJ1-3; TRBD1 reflects the table's D call only, with no check against the DNA. TRBV21-1 is noted as a pseudogene. The CDR3 sequence is 16 residues long. The CDR3 sequence is CASSKSGARAGNTIYF. Here the CDR3 DNA reads TGTGCCAGCAGCAAAAGTGGTGCCAGGGCCGGAAACACCATATATTTT.

The genes are TRBV3-1 (or the pseudogene TRBV3-2) and TRBJ2-7, with D possibly being TRBD1 (5 bases). The V gene's germline CDR1 is LGHDT and CDR2 YNNKEL (reference sequence). The V and J ends lost 0 bases and 3 bases respectively, with 9 bases between them. The CDR3 has 14 amino acids. The CDR3 DNA is TGTGCCAGCAGCCAAGAACTCGACAGCTACGAGCAGTACTTC. Its protein product is CASSQELDSYEQYF.

The chain couples TRBV10-3 to TRBJ2-2; 10 nucleotides align to TRBD1. From germline, CDR1 is ENHRY and CDR2 SYGVKD. The CDR3 has 16 residues. V gave up 5 bases and J gave up 4 bases; unmatched junction bases: 7. The CDR3 nucleotides read TGTGCCATCAGTAAGACAGGGGGCCGGGGCACCGGGGAGCTGTTTTTT. As protein: CAISKTGGRGTGELFF.

J is TRBJ1-5 and V is TRBV5-1; TRBD1 agrees at 8 bases. The CDR3 covers 20 residues. V lost 0 bases, J lost 0 bases, and 14 bases stayed unmatched. The germline gives CDR1 SGHRS, CDR2 YFSETQ. The CDR3 region is CASSLEPQGAEGYSNQPQHF. The CDR3 bases are TGCGCCAGCAGCTTGGAACCCCAGGGGGCTGAGGGCTATAGCAATCAGCCCCAGCATTTT.

This chain uses TRBV5-4 with TRBJ2-7; D unclear. The V gene lost 5 bases and the J gene lost 3 bases, with 12 bases spanning the gap. CDR1 and CDR2 (germline): SGHNT, YYREEE (reference sequence). CDR3 length equals 13 residues. CDR3 sequence: CASSRQEFYEQYF. The CDR3 DNA is TGTGCCAGCAGTCGCCAGGAGTTCTACGAGCAGTACTTC.

The chain uses TRBV5-1 and TRBJ2-2, with 12 positions matching TRBD2. Germline V gives CDR1 SGHRS, CDR2 YFSETQ. This CDR3 contains 17 residues. The J segment lost 1 base and the V segment lost 0 bases, leaving 1 base of the junction unmatched. CDR3 residues: CASSLETSGRNTGELFF. The DNA for the CDR3 is TGCGCCAGCAGCTTGGAGACTAGCGGGAGGAACACCGGGGAGCTGTTTTTT.

The rearrangement uses TRBV7-2 and TRBJ1-6; D is undetermined. This CDR3 contains 14 residues. Germline V CDR1 and CDR2: SGHTA, FQGNSA. V lost 3 bases and J lost 3, with 6 bases in between. The CDR3 loop reads CASSLDLYNSPLHF. The CDR3 DNA is TGTGCCAGCAGCTTGGACCTCTATAATTCACCCCTCCACTTT.

In DNA form, the CDR3 reads TGTGCCAGCAGCGTAGGCCCAGGTTACACAGATACGCAGTATTTT. Translated: CASSVGPGYTDTQYF. The chain links TRBV9 to TRBJ2-3; no clear D gene. CDR3 length: 15 amino acids. V dropped 0 bases and J dropped 2 bases, with 10 bases sitting between them. Germline CDR1 reads SGDLS; CDR2 reads YYNGEE.

The chain carries TRBV4-1 and TRBJ2-7; TRBD2 matches at 11 bases. V lost 5 bases and J lost 4; bases outside the gene matches: 4. The CDR3 consists of 14 residues. Germline CDR1 reads MGHRA; CDR2 reads YSYEKL. The CDR3 DNA reads TGCGCCAGCAGCGTCCGGACTAGCGGGTACGAGCAGTACTTC. Translating it yields CASSVRTSGYEQYF.

This clone was detected once. The gene calls are TRBV6-5 and TRBJ2-7; 7 nucleotides line up with TRBD2. Germline CDR1 and CDR2: MNHEY and SVGAGI. The CDR3 contains 15 residues. J gave up 4 bases and V 3 bases, and 9 bases lay outside the gene matches. The CDR3 nucleotides are TGTGCCAGCAGTTATTCGGGAGGAAGGGCTTACGAGCAGTACTTC. Its protein product is CASSYSGGRAYEQYF.

The V and J genes are TRBV6-1 and TRBJ2-5; tentatively, D is TRBD1 (6 bases). Germline CDR1 MNHNS, CDR2 SASEGT. V lost 2 bases and J 1 base, leaving 14 bases between the germline ends. The CDR3 has 16 residues. The CDR3 nucleotides are TGTGCCAGCAGTGAAAGGGGCGTGGGGGCCCAAGAGACCCAGTACTTC. This codes for CASSERGVGAQETQYF.

This clone was observed a single time. The chain couples TRBV6-7 to TRBJ1-5; 8 bases are shared with TRBD1. TRBV6-7 is an ORF for which the function is uncertain. The CDR3 has 16 amino acids. V lost 6 bases to trimming and J lost 4 bases; unmatched junction nucleotides: 11. DNA of the CDR3: TGTGCCAGCAGCCCCCCCAGGGGGCGATGGAATCAGCCCCAGCATTTT. Encoded protein: CASSPPRGRWNQPQHF.

This chain connects TRBV10-3 to TRBJ1-2; D gene unclear. The germline V and J ends were trimmed by 0 bases and 1 base, with 9 bases remaining between them. This CDR3 has 15 amino acids. The germline gives CDR1 ENHRY, CDR2 SYGVKD. The CDR3: CAISESPTNNYGYTF. The CDR3, as DNA: TGTGCCATCAGTGAGTCGCCCACAAATAACTATGGCTACACCTTC.

The rearrangement uses TRBV5-8 and TRBJ2-3; D is undetermined. Germline V gene data show CDR1 as SGHTS and CDR2 as YDEGEE. Trimming stripped 1 base from V and 3 bases from J, with 9 bases between. This CDR3 has 14 residues. The CDR3: CASSLIVRTDTQYF. The CDR3 region has the DNA TGTGCCAGCAGCTTGATCGTTAGAACAGATACGCAGTATTTT.

The J gene is TRBJ1-6, the V gene TRBV6-5; D unresolved. CDR3 length: 13 residues. Germline lookup yields CDR1 MNHEY and CDR2 SVGAGI. Trimming removed 7 bases from V and 5 bases from J, with 9 bases in between. CDR3 nucleotides: TGTGCCAGCATGGTCGGCGATAATTCACCCCTCCACTTT. Translating it yields CASMVGDNSPLHF.